The 30 T cell receptor beta chains presented below share a single source sample, sequenced in a study of tumor and adjacent non-tumor tissue in lung cancer (dated by TCRdb to between 2018 and 2020). Libraries were prepared through multiplex PCR. The listed sequencing device is Illumina HiSeq 2500. Following protocols modified from ARM-PCR, the researchers constructed TCRbeta libraries through three rounds of nested PCR with primers (Table S4). TCRdb redid the processing of the public reads, applying fastp at Q25 and MiXCR, and retained in-frame beta chains. Here each entry gathers all rows of one CDR3 protein and keeps the most common genes and DNA. The sample records 200,000 or so distinct CDR3 sequences, around 71% of which are singletons. Of the sample, about 25% is held by the ten largest clones. RNA was isolated from bulk unsorted tissue, and RNA quality was assessed with a NanoDrop ND-1000 and an Agilent 2100.

The specimen was lung tumor tissue. Every receptor here comes from a man aged 55-75 years with non-small cell lung cancer.

The chain links TRBV11-2 to TRBJ2-5, with D unresolved. The CDR3 is 15 amino acids. V lost 5 bases and J lost 2, with 15 bases in between. Germline V lookup: CDR1 SGHAT, CDR2 FQNNGV. CDR3 amino acids: CASSMRPKVQETQYF. In nucleotides, the CDR3 is TGTGCCAGCAGCATGCGGCCGAAGGTACAAGAGACCCAGTACTTC.

About this clonotype itself: One base away lies a much larger clone, so this may be a sequencing read error. This CDR3 is missing its conserved last phenylalanine or tryptophan, likely due to a read error. J is TRBJ2-1 and V is TRBV20-1; D is undetermined. Trimming pared 3 bases from V and 2 bases from J, leaving 2 bases between. The length of the CDR3 is 11 residues. From germline, CDR1 is DFQATT and CDR2 SNEGSKA (reference sequence). CDR3 bases: TGCAGTGCTAGGGCCTACAATGAGCAGTTCATC. It encodes CSARAYNEQFI.

The chain employs TRBV20-1 and TRBJ1-1; 9 bases map to TRBD1. V shed 3 bases, J shed 5 bases, and the junction held 13 bases outside the gene matches. Germline V CDR1 and CDR2: DFQATT, SNEGSKA (reference sequence). The CDR3 is 16 residues long. In DNA, the CDR3 is TGCAGTGCTAGCGCCCCCTTACAGGGGGCGAAGACTGAAGCTTTCTTT. Amino acids: CSASAPLQGAKTEAFF.

V usage is TRBV6-5 and J usage is TRBJ1-4, with a tentative D call TRBD1 (6 bases). The CDR3 sequence is 15 residues long. The V and J ends lost 11 bases and 9 bases respectively, with 25 bases between them. The germline CDR1 and CDR2 sequences are MNHEY and SVGAGI. CDR3 DNA: TGTGCCGGCACCTCCCGAAGGGGGAGAGGGAAAAAACTGTTTTTT. Its protein product is CAGTSRRGRGKKLFF.

The sample holds one count of this clonotype. DNA of the CDR3: TGTGCCAGCACTACAGGGGAGTGCTGCACTGAAGCTTTCTTT. Translated: CASTTGECCTEAFF. The chain couples TRBV12-3 or TRBV12-4 to TRBJ1-1, with 7 bases identical to TRBD1. The CDR3 runs to 14 residues. The V and J ends lost 7 bases and 4 bases, in that order; junction bases with no gene match: 9.

In regard to this clonotype: A junction boundary mismatches the germline segment, possibly from a read error. The rearrangement links TRBV6-1 to TRBJ1-2; no firm D call. The CDR3 contains 17 residues. From germline, CDR1 is MNHNS and CDR2 SASEGT. CDR3 DNA: TGTGCCAGCACTGAAGGGCTTTACAGACCAACTAACTATGGCTACACCTTC. This translates into CASTEGLYRPTNYGYTF.

This clonotype is a singleton in its sample. In DNA, the CDR3 is TGCAGTGCTAGAGCGTTCTCCCCCGAGCAGTACTTC. Its protein product is CSARAFSPEQYF. The chain links TRBV20-1 to TRBJ2-7; unclear D gene. Trimming removed 1 base at V and 6 bases at J, with 10 bases between. CDR1 and CDR2 (germline): DFQATT, SNEGSKA (reference sequence). This CDR3 comprises 12 residues.

Remarks on this clonotype: At one of its ends the junction is not consistent with the germline gene, which may arise from a read error. The chain links TRBV11-3 to TRBJ2-1, with 10 bases matching TRBD2. The CDR3 runs to 16 residues. Germline V gene lookup returns CDR1 SGHNT and CDR2 YENEEA. The CDR3 here is CTSSATPGLAWNEQFF. The CDR3 region has the DNA TGTACCAGCAGCGCAACCCCGGGACTAGCGTGGAATGAGCAGTTCTTC. Looking up the rest from reference TRBV11-3 and TRBJ2-1 gives the full variable domain: EAGVVQSPRYKIIEKKQPVAFWCNPISGHNTLYWYLQNLGQGPELLIRYENEEAVDDSQLPKDRFSAERLKGVDSTLKIQPAELGDSAVYLCTSSATPGLAWNEQFFGPGTRLTVL.

Notes on this clonotype: The conserved final phenylalanine or tryptophan is absent from the CDR3, which likely points to a read error. The chain links TRBV4-2 to TRBJ2-3; D is unresolved. The CDR3 sequence is 16 residues long. CDR1 and CDR2 (germline): LGHNA, YNFKEQ. V shed 0 bases and J shed 0 bases, with 10 bases lying between them. The CDR3 protein is CASSQDFGPSTDTQYI. The DNA of the CDR3 is TGTGCCAGCAGCCAAGATTTCGGCCCCAGCACAGATACGCAGTATATT.

There are many counts of this clonotype. V is TRBV5-8 and J is TRBJ1-3; 9 nucleotides match TRBD1. Trimming cost V 0 bases and J 3 bases; bases outside gene matches: 4. CDR1 SGHTS and CDR2 YDEGEE come from the germline V gene. The CDR3 consists of 16 residues. This chain's CDR3 is CASSLDRQGGGNTIYF. CDR3 DNA: TGTGCCAGCAGCTTGGACCGACAGGGGGGTGGAAACACCATATATTTT.

This clonotype was observed many times. V and J are TRBV11-3 and TRBJ2-1; 15 bases align to TRBD2. Germline lookup yields CDR1 SGHNT and CDR2 YENEEA. The CDR3 loop spans 18 amino acids. J lost 0 bases, V lost 5 bases, and 5 bases had no gene match. CDR3 sequence: CASSQGLAGGRSYNEQFF. The CDR3 bases are TGTGCCAGCAGCCAGGGACTAGCGGGGGGCCGCTCCTACAATGAGCAGTTCTTC. Full variable domain (rest looked up from reference TRBV11-3 and TRBJ2-1): EAGVVQSPRYKIIEKKQPVAFWCNPISGHNTLYWYLQNLGQGPELLIRYENEEAVDDSQLPKDRFSAERLKGVDSTLKIQPAELGDSAVYLCASSQGLAGGRSYNEQFFGPGTRLTVL.

As for this clonotype: The junction shows a germline mismatch at one end, possibly a read error. The CDR3 region is CANSLAGGPAVNVQFF. The CDR3 coding sequence is TGTGCCAACAGCTTAGCGGGGGGGCCTGCTGTAAATGTGCAGTTCTTC. The chain uses TRBV11-2 and TRBJ2-1; 11 bases line up with TRBD2. The length of the CDR3 is 16 residues. Germline CDR1 reads SGHAT; CDR2 reads FQNNGV.

Comments on this clonotype: An end of the junction differs from the germline gene, which may be a read error. The rearrangement links TRBV6-5 to TRBJ1-2; 8 positions match TRBD1. The CDR3 sequence is 15 residues long. Germline CDR1 is MNHEY and CDR2 is SVGAGI. The CDR3 protein is CASSLTGGPLYRYTF. The CDR3 DNA reads TGTGCCAGCAGTTTAACAGGGGGACCGCTCTATCGCTATACCTTC.

The chain employs TRBV5-6 and TRBJ1-4, with no clear D. The CDR3 is 15 residues long. Germline-derived CDR1 and CDR2 are SGHDT and YYEEEE. V lost 4 bases and J 1 base, leaving 11 bases between the germline ends. CDR3 region: CASSRRPETNEKLFF. The CDR3 bases are TGTGCCAGCAGCCGAAGGCCTGAAACTAATGAAAAACTGTTTTTT. The full variable domain, with the rest looked up from reference TRBV5-6 and TRBJ1-4, is DAGVTQSPTHLIKTRGQQVTLRCSPKSGHDTVSWYQQALGQGPQFIFQYYEEEERQRGNFPDRFSGHQFPNYSSELNVNALLLGDSALYLCASSRRPETNEKLFFGSGTQLSVL.

This clonotype was seen ten or more times. The chain couples TRBV29-1 to TRBJ1-1; tentatively, D is TRBD1 (5 bases). V was clipped by 6 bases and J by 5 bases, with 16 bases between them. Germline CDR1 is SQVTM and CDR2 is ANQGSEA. This CDR3 is 13 amino acids long. Here the CDR3 DNA reads TGCAGCGTGGGGGAAAGGGGCGAGACTGAAGCTTTCTTT. Translated, it gives CSVGERGETEAFF.

On this clonotype itself: The junction departs from the called germline gene at one end, perhaps through a read error. This rearrangement joins TRBV20-1 to TRBJ1-1; a weak D match, TRBD1 (6 bases). Germline-derived CDR1 and CDR2 are DFQATT and SNEGSKA (reference sequence). CDR3 length equals 14 residues. CDR3 coding DNA: TGCAGTGCTGCAATTATTTGGGGGGGCACTGAAGTTATCTTT. Residues: CSAAIIWGGTEVIF.

With respect to this clonotype: One end of the junction does not line up with germline, which may come from a read error. This rearrangement joins TRBV7-8 to TRBJ2-1; the match to TRBD2 covers 14 bases. In germline, CDR1 is SGHVS, CDR2 FQNEAQ. CDR3 length equals 16 residues. CDR3 region: CASNPPGLAGANDQFF. The DNA of the CDR3 is TGTGCCAGCAACCCCCCGGGACTAGCGGGAGCCAATGACCAGTTCTTC.

This clonotype showed up many times. The V and J genes are TRBV11-2 and TRBJ1-1; 7 nucleotides line up with TRBD1. V lost 5 bases to trimming and J lost 7 bases; unmatched junction nucleotides: 10. CDR1 and CDR2 from the germline V gene are SGHAT and FQNNGV. The CDR3 loop spans 14 amino acids. CDR3 DNA sequence: TGTGCCAGCAGCCCCAGGCGACAGGGACTTGAAGCTTTCTTT. This sequence encodes CASSPRRQGLEAFF.

This chain uses TRBV12-3 or TRBV12-4 with TRBJ2-5; 7 bases match TRBD2. V shed 5 bases, J shed 5 bases, and the junction held 17 bases outside the gene matches. The CDR3 runs to 17 residues. This CDR3 is CASSETSHGAMGETQYF. DNA for the CDR3: TGTGCCAGCAGTGAGACTAGCCATGGGGCAATGGGGGAGACCCAGTACTTC.

Of note for this clonotype: A much larger clone sits a single nucleotide away, making a read error possible. This rearrangement joins TRBV29-1 to TRBJ2-7; TRBD2 matches 15 bases. The CDR3 runs 15 residues. CDR1 and CDR2 from the germline V gene are SQVTM and ANQGSEA. V dropped 6 bases and J dropped 4; count of bases not matched to a gene: 7. The CDR3 here is CSVKGLAGGNYEQYF. DNA of the CDR3: TGCAGCGTCAAGGGACTAGCGGGAGGCAATTACGAGCAGTACTTC.

This clonotype occurred a few times. The J gene is TRBJ2-3, the V gene TRBV5-5; D might be TRBD1 (6 bases). V was clipped by 5 bases and J by 2 bases, with 15 bases between them. Looked up from germline, CDR1 is SGHKS and CDR2 is YYEKEE (reference sequence). The CDR3 is 15 residues long. Written as DNA, the CDR3 is TGTGCCAGCAGGGAAAGGGGACACCTCACAGATACGCAGTATTTT. This codes for CASRERGHLTDTQYF.

A remark on this clonotype: A read error may account for a junction end that differs from germline. The chain is built from TRBV11-1 and TRBJ2-1; no reliable D call. CDR1 and CDR2 from the germline V gene are SGHAT and FQDESV (reference sequence). The CDR3 consists of 15 residues. The CDR3 loop is CASSLGLGGYDEQSF. CDR3 bases: TGTGCCAGCAGCTTAGGCCTGGGTGGATACGATGAGCAGTCCTTC.

The chain combines TRBV7-2 with TRBJ2-5; the D gene is possibly TRBD2 (8 bases). The V and J ends lost 1 base and 4 bases respectively, with 19 bases between them. The germline V gene has CDR1 SGHTA and CDR2 FQGNSA. This CDR3 has 17 residues. The CDR3 spells CTSSLGGTRGPRETQYF. The CDR3 nucleotides are TGTACCAGCAGCTTAGGAGGGACTAGGGGGCCCAGAGAGACCCAGTACTTC.

The chain employs TRBV20-1 and TRBJ2-2, with 10 nucleotides matching TRBD2. Germline assignment: CDR1 DFQATT and CDR2 SNEGSKA (reference sequence). Germline trimming cut 6 bases from V and 10 bases from J; bases unmatched to any gene: 17. This CDR3 has 16 residues. The CDR3 protein is CSAERRSGGAPVELFF. CDR3 in DNA: TGCAGTGCCGAAAGACGCAGCGGGGGGGCCCCCGTGGAGCTGTTTTTT.

For this clonotype: Compared with germline, one end of the junction differs, possibly owing to a read error. The chain links TRBV4-2 to TRBJ2-6; TRBD1 agrees at 12 bases. This CDR3 is 17 amino acids long. Germline assignment: CDR1 LGHNA and CDR2 YNFKEQ. The CDR3: CVSSAGQGAAGANVLTF. DNA for the CDR3: TGTGTCAGCAGCGCGGGACAGGGGGCGGCCGGGGCCAACGTCTTGACTTTC.

With regard to this clonotype: One end of the junction is discordant with germline, which a read error may explain. This chain links TRBV11-3 with TRBJ2-2, with 14 bases that match TRBD2. The germline CDR1 and CDR2 sequences are SGHNT and YENEEA. The CDR3 loop spans 18 amino acids. The CDR3 sequence: CASSLGLAGGSDTWELFF. The DNA of the CDR3 is TGTGCCAGCAGCTTAGGACTAGCGGGAGGGTCTGACACCTGGGAGCTGTTTTTT.

Comments on this clonotype: A junction end diverges from the germline sequence, so it may reflect a read error. This rearrangement joins TRBV5-1 to TRBJ1-2; 10 bases line up with TRBD1. The CDR3 loop spans 14 amino acids. Germline assignment: CDR1 SGHRS and CDR2 YFSETQ. CDR3 loop: CTSSFGQGDYGYTF. DNA of the CDR3: TGCACCAGCAGCTTCGGACAGGGGGACTATGGCTACACCTTC.

Concerning this clonotype: This may arise from a read error, as a much more abundant clone is one base away. V is TRBV12-3 or TRBV12-4 and J is TRBJ1-1; TRBD1 aligns across 10 bases. This CDR3 has 15 amino acids. J was trimmed by 2 bases and V by 7 bases; bases with no gene match: 7. The CDR3 bases are TGTGCCAGCACCTGCTGGACAGGGGGAAACACTGAAGCTTTCTTT. Translated: CASTCWTGGNTEAFF.

On this clonotype: Given a much more abundant clone one base away, this may be a read error. The chain uses TRBV6-2 or TRBV6-3 and TRBJ2-4; possibly TRBD2 for D (6 bases). V lost 0 bases and J lost 3, with 15 bases in between. The CDR3 sequence is 17 residues long. Germline V gene sequence: CDR1 MNHEY, CDR2 SVGEGT. CDR3 region: CASSYSTGVVVKNIQYF. Written as DNA, the CDR3 is TGTGCCAGCAGTTACTCGACGGGGGTTGTGGTCAAAAACATTCAGTACTTC.

To note about this clonotype: A much larger clone differs from this one at a single base, so this may be a read error. This chain uses TRBV29-1 with TRBJ2-5, with 8 bases identical to TRBD1. Germline V gene sequence: CDR1 SQVTM, CDR2 ANQGSEA. The V segment lost 7 bases and the J segment 5 bases; nucleotides outside the gene matches: 3. The CDR3 contains 11 residues. CDR3 residues: CSARGPETQYF. CDR3 nucleotide sequence: TGCAGCGCCAGGGGGCCCGAGACCCAGTACTTC. Looking up the rest from reference TRBV29-1 and TRBJ2-5 gives the full variable domain: SAVISQKPSRDICQRGTSLTIQCQVDSQVTMMFWYRQQPGQSLTLIATANQGSEATYESGFVIDKFPISRPNLTFSTLTVSNMSPEDSSIYLCSARGPETQYFGPGTRLLVL.